These T cell receptor beta chains were read from a single sample in a study of siplizumab effects on memory and regulatory T cells. The repertoire was sequenced with immunoSEQ multiplex PCR; TCRdb's copy has only in-frame clones and lacks some. Of over 65,000 clones listed, 93% are singletons. Sequencing was done on a sample of CD8+ T cells sorted from blood. The receptors stem from a human donor in good health. Each CDR3 is given with its conserved first and last residue. A D gene is named only where the DNA matches it firmly. A row's size may be missing; if present it is once, few, many or a size class.

J gene: TRBJ1-4; V gene: TRBV19; D gene: TRBD1; clone size: NA; CDR3 protein: CASRPTGFATNEKLFF; CDR3 DNA: TGTGCCAGTAGACCGACAGGGTTTGCAACTAATGAAAAACTGTTTTTT
J gene: TRBJ2-7; V gene: TRBV6-5; D gene: NA; clone size: NA; CDR3 protein: CASSPEGGSSYEQYF; CDR3 DNA: TGTGCCAGCAGTCCCGAAGGGGGGTCCTCCTACGAGCAGTACTTC
J gene: TRBJ2-5; V gene: TRBV7-2; D gene: TRBD2; clone size: once; CDR3 protein: CASSLASGLGGQETQYF; CDR3 DNA: TGTGCCAGCAGCTTAGCTTCGGGACTAGGGGGTCAAGAGACCCAGTACTTC
J gene: TRBJ2-1; V gene: TRBV9; D gene: TRBD1; clone size: NA; CDR3 protein: CASSGQGGRNEQFF; CDR3 DNA: TGTGCCAGCAGCGGACAGGGTGGAAGGAATGAGCAGTTCTTC
J gene: TRBJ2-7; V gene: TRBV7-6; D gene: TRBD1; clone size: NA; CDR3 protein: CASSLYAFTGGGGEQYF; CDR3 DNA: TGTGCCAGCAGCCTCTATGCCTTCACAGGGGGCGGTGGAGAGCAGTACTTC
J gene: TRBJ1-1; V gene: TRBV4-3; D gene: NA; clone size: NA; CDR3 protein: CASSQAPGSGTEAFF; CDR3 DNA: TGCGCCAGCAGCCAAGCTCCAGGGAGTGGAACTGAAGCTTTCTTT
J gene: TRBJ1-5; V gene: TRBV27; D gene: NA; clone size: NA; CDR3 protein: CASSLFGGSQPQHF; CDR3 DNA: TGTGCCAGCAGTTTATTTGGGGGGTCTCAGCCCCAGCATTTT
J gene: TRBJ2-5; V gene: TRBV15; D gene: NA; clone size: NA; CDR3 protein: CATSREIAAQETQYF; CDR3 DNA: TGTGCCACCAGCAGAGAAATAGCGGCACAAGAGACCCAGTACTTC
J gene: TRBJ1-6; V gene: TRBV7-9; D gene: NA; clone size: NA; CDR3 protein: CASSFPGGNSPLHF; CDR3 DNA: TGTGCCAGCAGCTTTCCGGGTGGAAATTCACCCCTCCACTTT
J gene: TRBJ2-6; V gene: TRBV15; D gene: NA; clone size: few; CDR3 protein: CATSRDQSSGANVLTF; CDR3 DNA: TGTGCCACCAGCAGAGATCAATCCTCTGGGGCCAACGTCCTGACTTTC
J gene: TRBJ1-1; V gene: TRBV29-1; D gene: NA; clone size: NA; CDR3 protein: CSVEGLDGTEAFF; CDR3 DNA: TGCAGCGTTGAAGGGCTGGACGGGACTGAAGCTTTCTTT
J gene: TRBJ2-2; V gene: TRBV5-4; D gene: TRBD2; clone size: NA; CDR3 protein: CASSSAGGLAGHTGELFF; CDR3 DNA: TGTGCCAGCAGCTCCGCGGGAGGACTAGCGGGACACACCGGGGAGCTGTTTTTT
J gene: TRBJ1-4; V gene: TRBV5-7; D gene: TRBD1; clone size: once; CDR3 protein: CASSFFFSDRANEKLFF; CDR3 DNA: TGTGCCAGCAGCTTTTTCTTTTCGGACAGGGCTAATGAAAAACTGTTTTTT
J gene: TRBJ2-1; V gene: TRBV4-3; D gene: TRBD2; clone size: once; CDR3 protein: CASSQVRGAMDEQFF; CDR3 DNA: TGCGCCAGCAGCCAAGTGCGGGGGGCGATGGATGAGCAGTTCTTC
J gene: TRBJ2-3; V gene: TRBV5-4; D gene: TRBD2; clone size: once; CDR3 protein: CASSSAGASSDTQYF; CDR3 DNA: TGTGCCAGCAGCTCAGCGGGGGCCTCTTCAGATACGCAGTATTTT
J gene: TRBJ1-1; V gene: TRBV27; D gene: TRBD1; clone size: NA; CDR3 protein: CASRPQGSITEAFF; CDR3 DNA: TGTGCCAGCAGGCCACAGGGGTCGATCACTGAAGCTTTCTTT
J gene: TRBJ2-1; V gene: TRBV6-5; D gene: NA; clone size: NA; CDR3 protein: CASSYTAGISYNEQFF; CDR3 DNA: TGTGCCAGCAGTTATACGGCGGGGATATCCTACAATGAGCAGTTCTTC
J gene: TRBJ2-2; V gene: TRBV5-8; D gene: NA; clone size: NA; CDR3 protein: CDLRGGPGELFF; CDR3 DNA: TGTGACCTCCGTGGGGGCCCCGGGGAGCTGTTTTTT
J gene: TRBJ2-1; V gene: TRBV29-1; D gene: NA; clone size: NA; CDR3 protein: CSVDKDSFSYNEQFF; CDR3 DNA: TGCAGCGTTGACAAGGACAGTTTCTCCTACAATGAGCAGTTCTTC
J gene: TRBJ2-1; V gene: TRBV4-1; D gene: NA; clone size: NA; CDR3 protein: CASSQGNEQFF; CDR3 DNA: TGCGCCAGCAGCCAAGGAAATGAGCAGTTCTTC
J gene: TRBJ2-3; V gene: TRBV11-2; D gene: TRBD2; clone size: NA; CDR3 protein: CASSSGGDTDTQYF; CDR3 DNA: TGTGCCAGCAGTAGCGGGGGGGACACAGATACGCAGTATTTT
J gene: TRBJ1-2; V gene: TRBV19; D gene: NA; clone size: NA; CDR3 protein: CASGLGDGYTF; CDR3 DNA: TGTGCCAGTGGACTGGGGGATGGCTACACCTTC
J gene: TRBJ1-2; V gene: TRBV19; D gene: NA; clone size: NA; CDR3 protein: CASSVVTGGYGYTF; CDR3 DNA: TGTGCCAGTAGTGTAGTCACAGGTGGGTATGGCTACACCTTC
J gene: TRBJ2-2; V gene: TRBV4-3; D gene: NA; clone size: NA; CDR3 protein: CASSGDRGSGELFF; CDR3 DNA: TGCGCCAGCAGCGGGGACCGCGGCTCCGGGGAGCTGTTTTTT
J gene: TRBJ2-5; V gene: TRBV9; D gene: TRBD2; clone size: NA; CDR3 protein: CASSPGTSRETQYF; CDR3 DNA: TGTGCCAGCAGCCCAGGGACTAGCCGTGAGACCCAGTACTTC
J gene: TRBJ2-2; V gene: TRBV4-1; D gene: NA; clone size: NA; CDR3 protein: CASSPLANTGELFF; CDR3 DNA: TGCGCCAGCAGCCCACTAGCGAACACCGGGGAGCTGTTTTTT
J gene: TRBJ2-1; V gene: TRBV2; D gene: NA; clone size: NA; CDR3 protein: CASSGYNEQFF; CDR3 DNA: TGTGCCAGCAGTGGTTACAATGAGCAGTTCTTC
J gene: TRBJ2-5; V gene: TRBV11-2; D gene: NA; clone size: NA; CDR3 protein: CASSLDWSGQETQYF; CDR3 DNA: TGTGCCAGCAGCTTAGACTGGTCAGGCCAAGAGACCCAGTACTTC
J gene: TRBJ1-1; V gene: TRBV12-2; D gene: NA; clone size: once; CDR3 protein: CASRLLYGAAFF; CDR3 DNA: TGTGCAAGTCGCTTATTATATGGAGCCGCTTTCTTT
J gene: TRBJ1-1; V gene: TRBV13; D gene: TRBD1; clone size: NA; CDR3 protein: CASSPGTVTMNTEAFF; CDR3 DNA: TGTGCCAGCAGCCCAGGGACAGTTACAATGAACACTGAAGCTTTCTTT
J gene: TRBJ1-1; V gene: TRBV19; D gene: NA; clone size: NA; CDR3 protein: CASNQGGNTEAFF; CDR3 DNA: TGTGCCAGTAACCAGGGTGGCAACACTGAAGCTTTCTTT
J gene: TRBJ2-1; V gene: TRBV9; D gene: NA; clone size: NA; CDR3 protein: CASSVTNEQFF; CDR3 DNA: TGTGCCAGCAGCGTAACCAATGAGCAGTTCTTC
J gene: TRBJ2-7; V gene: TRBV6-1; D gene: NA; clone size: NA; CDR3 protein: CACDRGGYEQYF; CDR3 DNA: TGTGCCTGCGACAGGGGAGGGTACGAGCAGTACTTC
J gene: TRBJ1-5; V gene: TRBV7-9; D gene: NA; clone size: NA; CDR3 protein: CASSLALGQPQHF; CDR3 DNA: TGTGCCAGCAGCTTAGCGTTGGGGCAGCCCCAGCATTTT
J gene: TRBJ1-1; V gene: TRBV19; D gene: NA; clone size: NA; CDR3 protein: CASSAGTVIEAFF; CDR3 DNA: TGTGCCAGTAGTGCCGGGACCGTTATTGAAGCTTTCTTT
J gene: TRBJ2-7; V gene: TRBV28; D gene: NA; clone size: few; CDR3 protein: CASSADSYEQYF; CDR3 DNA: TGTGCCAGCAGTGCAGATTCCTACGAGCAGTACTTC
J gene: TRBJ2-3; V gene: TRBV5-4; D gene: TRBD2; clone size: NA; CDR3 protein: CASSPGLDVSTDTQYF; CDR3 DNA: TGTGCCAGCAGCCCGGGACTAGACGTCAGCACAGATACGCAGTATTTT
J gene: TRBJ2-7; V gene: TRBV19; D gene: NA; clone size: NA; CDR3 protein: CASGGIHEQYF; CDR3 DNA: TGTGCCAGTGGGGGGATCCACGAGCAGTACTTC
J gene: TRBJ2-1; V gene: TRBV10-2; D gene: TRBD1; clone size: NA; CDR3 protein: CASSTGGREQFF; CDR3 DNA: TGCGCCAGCAGCACAGGGGGCCGGGAGCAGTTCTTC
J gene: TRBJ1-1; V gene: TRBV30; D gene: NA; clone size: few; CDR3 protein: CAWSVTGTEAFF; CDR3 DNA: TGTGCCTGGAGTGTTACAGGCACTGAAGCTTTCTTT
J gene: TRBJ1-1; V gene: TRBV4-1; D gene: NA; clone size: NA; CDR3 protein: CASSQAAPNTEAFF; CDR3 DNA: TGCGCCAGCAGCCAAGCTGCCCCGAACACTGAAGCTTTCTTT
J gene: TRBJ2-3; V gene: TRBV7-2; D gene: TRBD2; clone size: NA; CDR3 protein: CASSSVSGGSLGTQYF; CDR3 DNA: TGTGCCAGCAGCTCAGTTAGCGGGGGGTCGTTGGGTACGCAGTATTTT
J gene: TRBJ1-2; V gene: TRBV2; D gene: NA; clone size: NA; CDR3 protein: CASSEGSLYGYTF; CDR3 DNA: TGTGCCAGCAGTGAGGGCAGCCTCTATGGCTACACCTTC
J gene: TRBJ2-1; V gene: TRBV6-1; D gene: TRBD2; clone size: NA; CDR3 protein: CASSEPPSGVSYNEQFF; CDR3 DNA: TGTGCCAGCAGTGAACCCCCTAGCGGGGTGTCCTACAATGAGCAGTTCTTC
J gene: TRBJ2-3; V gene: TRBV6-4; D gene: NA; clone size: once; CDR3 protein: CASSEGGTDTQYF; CDR3 DNA: TGTGCCAGCTCAGAGGGCGGCACAGATACGCAGTATTTT
J gene: TRBJ1-1; V gene: TRBV4-1; D gene: TRBD1; clone size: once; CDR3 protein: CASSLQGAGYTEAFF; CDR3 DNA: TGCGCCAGCAGCCTACAGGGGGCTGGGTACACTGAAGCTTTCTTT
J gene: TRBJ2-3; V gene: TRBV9; D gene: NA; clone size: NA; CDR3 protein: CASSPQNTDTQYF; CDR3 DNA: TGTGCCAGCAGCCCCCAAAACACAGATACGCAGTATTTT
J gene: TRBJ2-1; V gene: TRBV5-6; D gene: TRBD2; clone size: NA; CDR3 protein: CASSFGTSGGALYNEQFF; CDR3 DNA: TGTGCCAGCAGCTTCGGGACTAGCGGGGGGGCCCTCTACAATGAGCAGTTCTTC
J gene: TRBJ2-7; V gene: TRBV5-4; D gene: NA; clone size: NA; CDR3 protein: CASSLTPTYEQYF; CDR3 DNA: TGTGCCAGCAGCTTGACTCCAACCTACGAGCAGTACTTC
J gene: TRBJ1-1; V gene: TRBV4-1; D gene: TRBD1; clone size: NA; CDR3 protein: CASSQDWTGGGTEAFF; CDR3 DNA: TGCGCCAGCAGCCAAGATTGGACAGGGGGGGGGACTGAAGCTTTCTTT
J gene: TRBJ2-7; V gene: TRBV13; D gene: NA; clone size: NA; CDR3 protein: CASSYLLDTYEQYF; CDR3 DNA: TGTGCCAGCAGCTACTTGCTCGATACCTACGAGCAGTACTTC
J gene: TRBJ2-2; V gene: TRBV4-1; D gene: TRBD1; clone size: once; CDR3 protein: CASSLETGPTGELFF; CDR3 DNA: TGCGCCAGCAGCCTCGAGACAGGGCCCACCGGGGAGCTGTTTTTT
J gene: TRBJ2-2; V gene: TRBV6-5; D gene: TRBD1; clone size: NA; CDR3 protein: CASSWGQGTGELFF; CDR3 DNA: TGTGCCAGCAGTTGGGGACAGGGGACCGGGGAGCTGTTTTTT
J gene: TRBJ2-2; V gene: TRBV4-1; D gene: NA; clone size: NA; CDR3 protein: CASSPLQANTGELFF; CDR3 DNA: TGCGCCAGCAGCCCCTTACAGGCGAACACCGGGGAGCTGTTTTTT
J gene: TRBJ1-4; V gene: TRBV9; D gene: NA; clone size: NA; CDR3 protein: CASSAGDITTNEKLFF; CDR3 DNA: TGTGCCAGCAGTGCAGGGGATATAACAACTAATGAAAAACTGTTTTTT
J gene: TRBJ2-7; V gene: TRBV6-5; D gene: NA; clone size: NA; CDR3 protein: CASSWRRASAYEQYF; CDR3 DNA: TGTGCCAGCAGTTGGAGGCGGGCGTCAGCCTACGAGCAGTACTTC
J gene: TRBJ2-3; V gene: TRBV7-3; D gene: TRBD2; clone size: NA; CDR3 protein: CASSSTGLAGGRDTQYF; CDR3 DNA: TGTGCCAGCAGCTCTACGGGACTAGCGGGGGGAAGGGATACGCAGTATTTT
J gene: TRBJ2-1; V gene: TRBV4-2; D gene: TRBD2; clone size: NA; CDR3 protein: CASSRGGTSYNEQFF; CDR3 DNA: TGTGCCAGCAGCCGGGGGGGTACCTCCTACAATGAGCAGTTCTTC
J gene: TRBJ2-6; V gene: TRBV2; D gene: NA; clone size: NA; CDR3 protein: CASSPFSYIQSRANVLTF; CDR3 DNA: TGTGCCAGCAGTCCTTTTAGTTACATACAAAGTCGGGCCAACGTCCTGACTTTC
J gene: TRBJ1-3; V gene: TRBV5-4; D gene: NA; clone size: NA; CDR3 protein: CASSLGVSGNTIYF; CDR3 DNA: TGTGCCAGCAGCTTGGGTGTTTCTGGAAACACCATATATTTT